Sequencing of this T cell receptor beta chain was carried out in a study of long-term antiretroviral therapy in people with HIV. Study at large: Collection of the earliest samples took place about a decade ahead of the 2015 immediate-ART recommendation.

The CDR3 covers 13 residues. Per germline, CDR1 MGHRA and CDR2 YSYEKL. Regarding this clone: No antigen is known for it. An end of the junction differs from the germline gene, which may be a read error.

Sequencing relied on immunoSEQ assay v3.0, run at survey level. TCRdb keeps only in-frame clones here, not all; method: immunoSEQ multiplex PCR. This sample has 25,000 to 40,000 clones, with 90% to 97% found just once. Study results and caveats: In HIV, the repertoires covered a tighter span of CDR3 lengths than in controls.

Here the sequenced sample was unsorted PBMCs, taken 6.5 to 6.6 years after starting antiretroviral therapy. This chain joins TRBV4-1 and TRBJ2-2; the D gene is possibly TRBD1 (5 bases). The clonotype was recovered from a man aged 30 to 39 with HIV. This chain's CDR3 is CASSQDSTGELFF. DNA for the CDR3: TGTGCCAGCAGCCAAGACAGTACCGGGGAGCTGTTTTTT.